The sequence of this T cell receptor beta chain was determined in a study of T cells in Graves' hyperthyroidism and ophthalmopathy. Overall study results and limits: Most thyroid clonotypes with frequency above 0.001 were detected in blood. Median prediction lead before ophthalmopathy onset was around 6.9 months with the model.

RNA transcripts served as the template for amplifying TCR beta CDR3 regions. When the TCR CDR3 underwent first-round RT-PCR, the HTBI primer set was used. TCRdb used MiXCR to reprocess the multiplex PCR reads, holding one entry per CDR3 protein. The sample has 660,000 or so distinct CDR3 sequences; roughly 46% are singletons. With regard to this clonotype: What it binds is not known.

V was clipped by 11 bases and J by 1 base; unmatched bases: 12. Germline lookup yields CDR1 ENHRY and CDR2 SYGVKD. The CDR3 has 15 amino acids. V and J are TRBV10-3 and TRBJ1-1, with 8 bases lining up with TRBD1. Specimen: peripheral blood or thyroid tissue (not recorded which). This sequence was found in an adult man with Graves' disease, either hyperthyroidism or ophthalmopathy (not recorded which). CDR3 residues: CAWRGQDLTNTEAFF. The CDR3, as DNA: TGTGCCTGGAGGGGACAGGACCTAACGAACACTGAAGCTTTCTTT.